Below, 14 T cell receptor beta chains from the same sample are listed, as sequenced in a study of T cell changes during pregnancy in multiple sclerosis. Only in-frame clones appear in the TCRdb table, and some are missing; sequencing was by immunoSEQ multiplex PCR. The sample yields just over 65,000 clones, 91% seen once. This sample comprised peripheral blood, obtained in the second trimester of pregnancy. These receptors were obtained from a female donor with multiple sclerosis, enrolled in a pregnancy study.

The CDR3 sequence: CASSIPRVRTGDMGYGYTF. In DNA, the CDR3 is TGTGCCAGTAGTATCCCTCGGGTCCGGACAGGGGATATGGGGTATGGCTACACCTTC. The rearrangement joins TRBV19 to TRBJ1-2; TRBD1 agrees at 9 bases. This CDR3 has 19 amino acids. V was clipped by 3 bases and J by 5 bases; unmatched bases: 19. The germline V gene has CDR1 LNHDA and CDR2 SQIVND (reference sequence).

CDR3 DNA sequence: TGCGCCAGCAGCCCCCCCGACAGGGGAGGTCAGCCCCAGCATTTT. Translated: CASSPPDRGGQPQHF. J is TRBJ1-5 and V is TRBV4-1, with 8 bases fitting TRBD1. The V gene's germline CDR1 is MGHRA and CDR2 YSYEKL. J was trimmed by 6 bases and V by 4 bases; bases with no gene match: 8. The CDR3 has 15 amino acids.

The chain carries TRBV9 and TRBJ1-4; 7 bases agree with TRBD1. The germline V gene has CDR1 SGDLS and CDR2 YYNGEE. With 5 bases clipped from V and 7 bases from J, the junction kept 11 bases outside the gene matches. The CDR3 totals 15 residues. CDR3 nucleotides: TGTGCCAGCAGTTATTCAGGGGGTAGGGGTGAAAAACTGTTTTTT. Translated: CASSYSGGRGEKLFF.

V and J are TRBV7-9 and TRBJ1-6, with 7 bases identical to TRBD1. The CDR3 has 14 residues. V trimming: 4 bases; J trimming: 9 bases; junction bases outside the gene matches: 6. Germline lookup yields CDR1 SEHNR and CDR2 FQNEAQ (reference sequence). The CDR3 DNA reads TGTGCCAGCAGCTACAACAGGGGCGGTTCACCCCTCCACTTT. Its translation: CASSYNRGGSPLHF.

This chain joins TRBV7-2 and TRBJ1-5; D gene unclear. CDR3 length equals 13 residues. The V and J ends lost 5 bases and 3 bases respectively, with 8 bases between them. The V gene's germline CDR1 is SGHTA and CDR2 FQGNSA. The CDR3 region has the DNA TGTGCCAGCAGCCTGATAGACAATCAGCCCCAGCATTTT. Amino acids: CASSLIDNQPQHF. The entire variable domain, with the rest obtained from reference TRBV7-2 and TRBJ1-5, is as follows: GAGVSQSPSNKVTEKGKDVELRCDPISGHTALYWYRQSLGQGLEFLIYFQGNSAPDKSGLPSDRFSAERTGGSVSTLTIQRTQQEDSAVYLCASSLIDNQPQHFGDGTRLSIL.

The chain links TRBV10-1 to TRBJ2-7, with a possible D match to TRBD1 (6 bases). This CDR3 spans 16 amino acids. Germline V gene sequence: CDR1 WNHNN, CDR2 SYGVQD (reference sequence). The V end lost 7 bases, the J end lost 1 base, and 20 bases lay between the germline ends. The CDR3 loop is CASTGDQVDSSYEQYF. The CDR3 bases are TGCGCCAGCACCGGAGACCAGGTGGACAGTTCCTACGAGCAGTACTTC.

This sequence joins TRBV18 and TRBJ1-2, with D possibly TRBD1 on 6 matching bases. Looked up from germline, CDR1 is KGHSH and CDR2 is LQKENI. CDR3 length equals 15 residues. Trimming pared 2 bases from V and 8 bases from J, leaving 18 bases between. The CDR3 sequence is CASSPNLVAGEGYTF. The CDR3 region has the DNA TGTGCCAGCTCACCAAATCTGGTCGCAGGGGAAGGCTACACCTTC.

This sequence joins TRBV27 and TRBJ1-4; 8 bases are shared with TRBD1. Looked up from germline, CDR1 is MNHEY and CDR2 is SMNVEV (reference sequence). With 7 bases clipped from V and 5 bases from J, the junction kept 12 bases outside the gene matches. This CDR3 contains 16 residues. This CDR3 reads CASNSPLGTGNEKLFF. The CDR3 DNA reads TGTGCCAGCAATTCCCCCCTCGGGACAGGCAATGAAAAACTGTTTTTT.

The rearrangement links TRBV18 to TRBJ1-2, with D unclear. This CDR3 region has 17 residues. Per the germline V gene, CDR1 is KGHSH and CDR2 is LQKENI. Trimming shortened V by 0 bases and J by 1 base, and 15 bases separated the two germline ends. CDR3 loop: CASSPPLNRRVNYGYTF. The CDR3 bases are TGTGCCAGCTCACCACCCCTTAACAGAAGAGTTAACTATGGCTACACCTTC.

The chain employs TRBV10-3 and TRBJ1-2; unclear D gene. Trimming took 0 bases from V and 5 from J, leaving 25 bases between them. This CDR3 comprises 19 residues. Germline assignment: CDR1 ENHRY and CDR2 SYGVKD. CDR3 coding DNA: TGTGCCATCAGTGAGTCCGGACTCCCCCTAACAACACAGCGATATGGCTACACCTTC. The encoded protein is CAISESGLPLTTQRYGYTF.

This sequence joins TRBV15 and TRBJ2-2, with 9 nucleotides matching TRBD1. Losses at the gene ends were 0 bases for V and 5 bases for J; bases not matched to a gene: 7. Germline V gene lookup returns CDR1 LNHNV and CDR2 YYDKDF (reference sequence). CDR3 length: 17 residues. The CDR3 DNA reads TGTGCCACCAGCAGAGATCCGACAGGGGGAAGTACCGGGGAGCTGTTTTTT. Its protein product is CATSRDPTGGSTGELFF.

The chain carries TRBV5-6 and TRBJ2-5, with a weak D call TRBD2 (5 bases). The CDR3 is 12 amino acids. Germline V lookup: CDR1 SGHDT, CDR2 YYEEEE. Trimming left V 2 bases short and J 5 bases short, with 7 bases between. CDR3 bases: TGTGCCAGCAGCTTCGGGGTCGAGACCCAGTACTTC. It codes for CASSFGVETQYF.

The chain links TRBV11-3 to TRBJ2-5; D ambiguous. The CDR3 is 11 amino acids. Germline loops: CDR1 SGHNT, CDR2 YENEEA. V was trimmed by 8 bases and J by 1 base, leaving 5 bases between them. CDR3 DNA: TGTGCCAGCGGCAGCCAAGAGACCCAGTACTTC. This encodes CASGSQETQYF.

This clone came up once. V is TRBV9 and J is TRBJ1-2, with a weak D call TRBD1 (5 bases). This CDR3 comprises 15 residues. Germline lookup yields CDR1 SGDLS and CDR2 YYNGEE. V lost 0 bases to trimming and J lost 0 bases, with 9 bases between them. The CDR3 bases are TGTGCCAGCAGCGTAGAGGGGTTAGCTAACTATGGCTACACCTTC. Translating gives CASSVEGLANYGYTF.